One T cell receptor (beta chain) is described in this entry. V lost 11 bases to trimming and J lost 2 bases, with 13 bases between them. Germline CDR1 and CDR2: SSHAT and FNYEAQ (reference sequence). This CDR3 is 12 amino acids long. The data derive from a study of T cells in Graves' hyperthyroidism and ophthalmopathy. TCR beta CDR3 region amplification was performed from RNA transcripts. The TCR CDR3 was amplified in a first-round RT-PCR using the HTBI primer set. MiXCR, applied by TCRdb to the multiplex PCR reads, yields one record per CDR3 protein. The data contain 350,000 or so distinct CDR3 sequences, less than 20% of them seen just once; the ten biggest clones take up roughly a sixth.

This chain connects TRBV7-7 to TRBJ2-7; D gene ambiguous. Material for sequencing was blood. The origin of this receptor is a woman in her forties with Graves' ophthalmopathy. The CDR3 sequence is CAGPQKTYEQYF. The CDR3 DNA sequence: TGTGCCGGACCACAGAAAACCTACGAGCAGTACTTC. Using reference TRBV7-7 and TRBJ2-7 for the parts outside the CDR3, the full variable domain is GAGVSQSPRYKVTKRGQDVTLRCDPISSHATLYWYQQALGQGPEFLTYFNYEAQPDKSGLPSDRFSAERPEGSISTLTIQRTEQRDSAMYRCAGPQKTYEQYFGPGTRLTVT.